These 32 T cell receptor beta chains share one sample of origin, sequenced in a study of blood T cell repertoires in COVID-19. Assay: immunoSEQ multiplex PCR; the TCRdb copy retains only in-frame clones and omits some. The data hold 200,000 to 250,000 clones, with roughly 82% observed a single time. The sample consisted of peripheral blood. All receptors come from a human donor in a cohort sampled during active COVID-19.

This clone appeared once. The V and J genes are TRBV7-2 and TRBJ2-7; 10 nucleotides line up with TRBD1. Germline CDR1 reads SGHTA; CDR2 reads FQGNSA. The CDR3 totals 15 residues. The ends lost 6 bases at V and 4 bases at J; junction bases unmatched: 9. The CDR3 sequence: CASSSTGGLRYEQYF. CDR3 DNA: TGTGCCAGCAGTTCGACAGGGGGCTTACGTTACGAGCAGTACTTC.

J is TRBJ2-4 and V is TRBV12-1; the table's D call, TRBD1, was not checked against the DNA. TRBV12-1 is a pseudogene. The CDR3 contains 16 residues. The CDR3 coding sequence is TGTGCCAGCAGCTTGGGACAGGGGTTATTCAAAAACATTCAGTACTTC. It yields the protein CASSLGQGLFKNIQYF.

The J gene is TRBJ2-3, the V gene TRBV14; 8 bases map to TRBD1. Germline CDR1 is SGHDN and CDR2 is FVKESK. Trimming cost V 5 bases and J 1 base; bases outside gene matches: 11. The CDR3 totals 17 residues. CDR3 coding DNA: TGTGCCAGCAGCGCCCCCGGACAGGGTTTAGGCACAGATACGCAGTATTTT. This gives the protein CASSAPGQGLGTDTQYF.

The chain recombines TRBV11-2 with TRBJ1-6; D is perhaps TRBD1 (6 bases). Trimming cost V 0 bases and J 17 bases, with 17 bases left between them. The CDR3 loop spans 14 amino acids. Germline V gene sequence: CDR1 SGHAT, CDR2 FQNNGV. In DNA, the CDR3 is TGTGCCAGCAGCTTAGATCCTAACCGGGACAACTTCCACTTT. This encodes CASSLDPNRDNFHF.

Here the CDR3 reads CASKRRQDVTQYF. As DNA, the CDR3 is TGTGCCAGCAAGCGCCGACAGGATGTGACCCAGTACTTC. The chain combines TRBV6-5 with TRBJ2-5, with D perhaps matching TRBD1 (6 bases). V dropped 7 bases and J dropped 7 bases, with 16 bases sitting between them. In germline, CDR1 is MNHEY, CDR2 SVGAGI. The CDR3 loop spans 13 amino acids.

The rearrangement joins TRBV28 to TRBJ2-3; TRBD2 agrees at 10 bases. Germline V gene lookup returns CDR1 MDHEN and CDR2 SYDVKM. The CDR3 length is 16 residues. The V gene end was trimmed by 8 bases and the J gene end by 4 bases; junction bases not matched to a gene: 12. CDR3 sequence (DNA): TGTGCCAGCCTCCAGAGAACGCTAGCGGGAGCAGATACGCAGTATTTT. Protein: CASLQRTLAGADTQYF.

This clone was found a few times. V is TRBV12-3 or TRBV12-4 and J is TRBJ1-1; no reliable D call. This CDR3 comprises 13 residues. Trimming removed 5 bases at V and 3 bases at J, with 10 bases between. The CDR3 here is CASSRPSYTEAFF. The CDR3 coding sequence is TGTGCCAGCAGTCGCCCCAGTTACACTGAAGCTTTCTTT.

This clone was seen many times. This chain links TRBV3-1 (or the pseudogene TRBV3-2) with TRBJ2-3; 9 nucleotides align to TRBD2. Germline V gene sequence: CDR1 LGHDT, CDR2 YNNKEL (reference sequence). The CDR3 runs to 18 residues. Unmatched junction bases numbered 13, after V lost 2 bases and J lost 4 bases. CDR3 in amino acids: CASSQLAGFSLVADTQYF. In DNA form, the CDR3 reads TGTGCCAGCAGCCAACTAGCGGGATTTTCCTTGGTTGCAGATACGCAGTATTTT.

This rearrangement joins TRBV6-5 to TRBJ2-3; 8 nucleotides match TRBD2. V was clipped by 5 bases and J by 2 bases; unmatched bases: 6. This CDR3 is 15 amino acids long. Germline V lookup: CDR1 MNHEY, CDR2 SVGAGI. As DNA, the CDR3 is TGTGCCAGCAGTCGTTTAGCGGGGCCCACAGATACGCAGTATTTT. Translating it yields CASSRLAGPTDTQYF.

The rearrangement links TRBV28 to TRBJ2-7; D gene unclear. Trimming took 5 bases from V and 0 from J, leaving 11 bases between them. The CDR3 is made up of 14 amino acids. Germline CDR1 reads MDHEN; CDR2 reads SYDVKM. The DNA for the CDR3 is TGTGCCAGCAGTATATTTCCGGGCTCCTACGAGCAGTACTTC. Residues: CASSIFPGSYEQYF. Supplemented by reference TRBV28 and TRBJ2-7, the full variable domain reads DVKVTQSSRYLVKRTGEKVFLECVQDMDHENMFWYRQDPGLGLRLIYFSYDVKMKEKGDIPEGYSVSREKKERFSLILESASTNQTSMYLCASSIFPGSYEQYFGPGTRLTVT.

The chain recombines TRBV7-8 with TRBJ1-5, with TRBD1 matching over 8 bases. V dropped 6 bases and J dropped 3; count of bases not matched to a gene: 7. Looked up from germline, CDR1 is SGHVS and CDR2 is FQNEAQ. This CDR3 region has 15 residues. Here the CDR3 reads CASSSGQGFNQPQHF. CDR3 nucleotide sequence: TGTGCCAGCAGTTCCGGACAGGGATTCAATCAGCCCCAGCATTTT.

This clone was recorded only once. This chain uses TRBV11-2 with TRBJ2-5, with TRBD2 matching 13 bases. This CDR3 has 19 residues. Germline CDR1 SGHAT, CDR2 FQNNGV. The J segment lost 5 bases and the V segment lost 1 base, leaving 13 bases of the junction unmatched. The CDR3 DNA follows: TGTGCCAGCAGCTTAGTCCCACTAGCGGGAGGGCCTTTTGGGGAGACCCAGTACTTC. The encoded protein is CASSLVPLAGGPFGETQYF. Based on the CDR3 plus reference TRBV11-2 and TRBJ2-5, the full variable domain is EAGVAQSPRYKIIEKRQSVAFWCNPISGHATLYWYQQILGQGPKLLIQFQNNGVVDDSQLPKDRFSAERLKGVDSTLKIQPAKLEDSAVYLCASSLVPLAGGPFGETQYFGPGTRLLVL.

The rearrangement uses TRBV5-5 and TRBJ1-4, with 7 nucleotides matching TRBD1. This CDR3 region has 15 residues. Germline assignment: CDR1 SGHKS and CDR2 YYEKEE (reference sequence). V lost 4 bases, J lost 4 bases, and 7 bases stayed unmatched. CDR3 DNA: TGTGCCAGCAGCCCGCTTGACAGGGTTAATGAAAAACTGTTTTTT. It translates to CASSPLDRVNEKLFF.

The rearrangement links TRBV4-1 to TRBJ2-2; 7 bases fit TRBD2. CDR3 length equals 18 residues. Germline V gives CDR1 MGHRA, CDR2 YSYEKL. V shed 0 bases and J 3 bases; nucleotides not matched to a gene: 10. The CDR3 sequence: CASSQDAPSGYYTGELFF. The CDR3 region has the DNA TGCGCCAGCAGCCAAGATGCCCCTAGCGGCTACTACACCGGGGAGCTGTTTTTT.

This clone was seen once. The gene calls are TRBV2 and TRBJ2-5, with 10 bases matching TRBD2. From germline, CDR1 is SNHLY and CDR2 FYNNEI. The CDR3 extends over 12 amino acids. V dropped 6 bases and J dropped 12; count of bases not matched to a gene: 7. The CDR3 sequence: CASSPSGGVEYF. The CDR3 DNA follows: TGTGCCAGCAGCCCTAGCGGGGGTGTAGAGTACTTC.

The chain has TRBV6-1 and TRBJ1-4; 10 bases agree with TRBD1. The CDR3 is 14 amino acids. V shed 6 bases, J shed 5 bases, and the junction held 3 bases outside the gene matches. Germline V gene lookup returns CDR1 MNHNS and CDR2 SASEGT. The CDR3 spells CASRTGQGNEKLFF. Here the CDR3 DNA reads TGTGCCAGCAGAACGGGACAGGGGAATGAAAAACTGTTTTTT.

This sequence joins TRBV5-6 and TRBJ2-5, with no clear D. Germline assignment: CDR1 SGHDT and CDR2 YYEEEE. The CDR3 runs 11 residues. V lost 0 bases and J 8 bases, leaving 5 bases between the germline ends. The CDR3 DNA is TGTGCCAGCAGCTTGGCTGGCACCCAGTACTTC. Translation gives CASSLAGTQYF.

This clone was picked up one time. The chain has TRBV13 and TRBJ2-3, with a possible D match to TRBD2 (6 bases). The CDR3 consists of 14 residues. Trimming removed 1 base from V and 1 base from J, with 6 bases in between. The germline V gene encodes CDR1 PRHDT and CDR2 FYEKMQ (reference sequence). CDR3 loop: CASSLASGTDTQYF. The CDR3 nucleotides read TGTGCCAGCAGCTTAGCTAGCGGCACAGATACGCAGTATTTT.

This clone came up once. This chain joins TRBV5-1 and TRBJ2-7, with TRBD1 matching over 9 bases. This CDR3 comprises 14 residues. With 5 bases clipped from V and 1 base from J, the junction kept 4 bases outside the gene matches. Germline lookup yields CDR1 SGHRS and CDR2 YFSETQ. In DNA, the CDR3 is TGCGCCAGCAGTGGGGGACAGGGTTCCTACGAGCAGTACTTC. The encoded protein is CASSGGQGSYEQYF. Combining the CDR3 with reference TRBV5-1 and TRBJ2-7 gives the whole variable domain KAGVTQTPRYLIKTRGQQVTLSCSPISGHRSVSWYQQTPGQGLQFLFEYFSETQRNKGNFPGRFSGRQFSNSRSEMNVSTLELGDSALYLCASSGGQGSYEQYFGPGTRLTVT.

CDR3 amino acids: CSASRLTGSPEAFF. The DNA of the CDR3 is TGCAGTGCTAGTCGGCTGACAGGGTCCCCGGAAGCTTTCTTT. The rearrangement joins TRBV20-1 to TRBJ1-1, with 7 bases matching TRBD1. Looked up from germline, CDR1 is DFQATT and CDR2 is SNEGSKA (reference sequence). The junction had 12 bases not matched to a gene; V was cut back by 3 bases and J by 8 bases. CDR3 length: 14 amino acids.

In its sample, this clone was seen once. One end of the junction is discordant with germline, which a read error may explain. The CDR3 protein is CAGSIAGTTNEKLFF. Written as DNA, the CDR3 is TGTGCCGGTAGTATCGCGGGTACAACTAATGAAAAACTGTTTTTT. The chain uses TRBV19 and TRBJ1-4, with D hard to call. The germline gives CDR1 LNHDA, CDR2 SQIVND (reference sequence). The CDR3 is 15 amino acids.

The chain employs TRBV27 and TRBJ2-1, with a weak D call TRBD1 (7 bases). CDR1 is MNHEY, CDR2 SMNVEV, per germline (reference sequence). Between the trimmed V and J ends, which lost 5 bases and 9 bases, there was a span of 17 bases. This CDR3 has 14 residues. CDR3 DNA: TGTGCCAGCAGTACCAGGGGGGTAGTGGGTGAGCAGTTCTTC. Protein product: CASSTRGVVGEQFF.

This clone appeared once. V and J are TRBV13 and TRBJ2-7; D possibly corresponds to TRBD2 (7 bases). V lost 6 bases, J lost 6 bases, and 18 bases lay in between. There are 14 residues in the CDR3. Germline V gene data show CDR1 as PRHDT and CDR2 as FYEKMQ (reference sequence). The CDR3 DNA reads as TGTGCCAGCAGGACTTGGGGGGGGCAGGGCGAGCAGTACTTC. Translated, it gives CASRTWGGQGEQYF.

This chain joins TRBV3-1 (or the pseudogene TRBV3-2) and TRBJ2-2; a weak D match, TRBD2 (5 bases). Germline values: CDR1 LGHDT, CDR2 YNNKEL (reference sequence). The length of the CDR3 is 16 residues. V was pared by 3 bases and J by 0 bases, with 11 bases between. The CDR3 coding sequence is TGTGCCAGCAGCCATAGGCGGGCCCCGAACACCGGGGAGCTGTTTTTT. Amino acid sequence: CASSHRRAPNTGELFF.

The chain links TRBV25-1 to TRBJ2-5; 8 nucleotides match TRBD1. The CDR3 is 14 residues long. The germline CDR1 and CDR2 sequences are MGHDK and SYGVNS. Trimming at V came to 4 bases and at J to 4 bases, leaving 5 bases not matched to a gene. CDR3 DNA sequence: TGTGCCAGCAGTGCCAGGGGGCGCCGAGAGACCCAGTACTTC. This gives the protein CASSARGRRETQYF.

This rearrangement joins TRBV19 to TRBJ1-5; D gene unclear. The CDR3 sequence is 19 residues long. The V and J ends lost 2 bases and 0 bases respectively, with 20 bases between them. Germline-derived CDR1 and CDR2 are LNHDA and SQIVND (reference sequence). CDR3 coding DNA: TGTGCCAGTAGTATATCGGTCGACACCGAGATGGATAGCAATCAGCCCCAGCATTTT. It specifies CASSISVDTEMDSNQPQHF.

The chain has TRBV3-1 (or the pseudogene TRBV3-2) and TRBJ2-7; D is perhaps TRBD2 (6 bases). Trimming took off 0 bases at V and 3 bases at J, with 12 bases between the two ends. The CDR3 sequence is 15 residues long. From germline, CDR1 is LGHDT and CDR2 YNNKEL (reference sequence). The CDR3 here is CASSQDPGVFYEQYF. CDR3 DNA sequence: TGTGCCAGCAGCCAAGATCCGGGAGTGTTCTACGAGCAGTACTTC.

The rearrangement uses TRBV14 and TRBJ2-5; D might be TRBD2 (5 bases). CDR1 is SGHDN, CDR2 FVKESK, per germline. V was trimmed by 1 base and J by 5 bases, leaving 20 bases between them. This CDR3 has 17 residues. DNA for the CDR3: TGTGCCAGCAGCCAAGCGCTAGGCGGGTCTGGGCGGGAGACCCAGTACTTC. Its translation: CASSQALGGSGRETQYF.

The chain links TRBV28 to TRBJ2-2; 7 nucleotides match TRBD1. Germline assignment: CDR1 MDHEN and CDR2 SYDVKM. The CDR3 is 15 residues long. With 6 bases clipped from V and 5 bases from J, the junction kept 9 bases outside the gene matches. The chain's CDR3 is CASSQRQGRTGELFF. The DNA of the CDR3 is TGTGCCAGCAGCCAACGACAGGGAAGGACCGGGGAGCTGTTTTTT.

The table lists this clone with a count of one. V usage is TRBV2 and J usage is TRBJ2-5, with D tentatively TRBD1 (6 bases). The CDR3 is made up of 17 amino acids. Germline V gives CDR1 SNHLY, CDR2 FYNNEI. Trimming removed 7 bases at V and 3 bases at J, with 24 bases between. Here the CDR3 reads CASNSGQRTLTEETQYF. The CDR3 region has the DNA TGTGCCAGCAACAGCGGACAGAGGACGCTGACAGAAGAGACCCAGTACTTC. Filled out from reference TRBV2 and TRBJ2-5, the complete variable domain reads EPEVTQTPSHQVTQMGQEVILRCVPISNHLYFYWYRQILGQKVEFLVSFYNNEISEKSEIFDDQFSVERPDGSNFTLKIRSTKLEDSAMYFCASNSGQRTLTEETQYFGPGTRLLVL.

The chain has TRBV10-3 and TRBJ2-4; D remains ambiguous. V lost 3 bases and J 0 bases, leaving 6 bases between the germline ends. The CDR3 has 14 residues. From germline, CDR1 is ENHRY and CDR2 SYGVKD. The CDR3 is CAISDLLAKNIQYF. The DNA for the CDR3 is TGTGCCATCAGTGACTTATTAGCCAAAAACATTCAGTACTTC.

The chain is built from TRBV18 and TRBJ1-3, with no clear D. This CDR3 is built from 16 residues. Germline CDR1 and CDR2: KGHSH and LQKENI. With 1 base removed from V and 4 bases from J, the gap between germline ends came to 14 bases. In DNA form, the CDR3 reads TGTGCCAGCTCACCACGTCCGGCGAGCGGCGGAAACACCATATATTTT. Amino acids: CASSPRPASGGNTIYF.